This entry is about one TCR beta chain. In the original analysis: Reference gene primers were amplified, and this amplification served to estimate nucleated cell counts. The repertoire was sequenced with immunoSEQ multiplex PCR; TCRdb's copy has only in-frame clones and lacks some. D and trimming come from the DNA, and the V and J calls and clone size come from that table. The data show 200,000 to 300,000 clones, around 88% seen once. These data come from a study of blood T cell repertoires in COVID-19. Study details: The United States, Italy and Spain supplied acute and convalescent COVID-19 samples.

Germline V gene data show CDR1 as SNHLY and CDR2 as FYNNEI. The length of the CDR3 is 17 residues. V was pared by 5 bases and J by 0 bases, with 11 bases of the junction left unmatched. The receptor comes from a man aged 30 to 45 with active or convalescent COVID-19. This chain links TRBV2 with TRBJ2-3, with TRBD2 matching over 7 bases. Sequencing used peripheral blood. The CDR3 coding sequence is TGTGCCAGCAGTTCCCTTCCTAGCGGAACTAGCACAGATACGCAGTATTTT. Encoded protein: CASSSLPSGTSTDTQYF.